This T cell receptor beta chain comes out of a study of human T cells and chemical hapten exposure. Findings and limits, study-wide: Expanded TCR counts at PT1 went up together with patch test score, a positive correlation. In comparison with controls, expanded TCRs gave rise to a significantly larger number of large CDR3 similarity clusters.

Time point indicated: pre-sensitization, week 0. The sample's treatment: therapeutic diphenylcyclopropenone sensitization with weekly scalp DPC. Donors were 18 to 70-year-old alopecia patients suitable for DPC. The library gave individual cDNA molecules unique molecular identifiers. Each CDR3 protein gets one entry after TCRdb re-called the RACE reads with MiXCR. The sample consists of roughly 380,000 distinct CDR3 sequences, roughly 4.6% of them appearing once. This clonotype was detected only a few times. Its antigen is not identified. CDR1 SGHDN and CDR2 FVKESK come from the germline V gene. The V gene lost 7 bases and the J gene lost 6 bases, with 15 bases spanning the gap. The CDR3 length is 13 residues.

The sequencing used whole blood, collected in connection with sensitization to the hapten diphenylcyclopropenone (DPC). This clonotype was obtained from a woman aged 45-65 years with alopecia areata. Some clones in this sample may be carry-over from other donors' samples. The genes are TRBV14 and TRBJ1-2, with TRBD1 as a possible D gene (6 bases). Written as DNA, the CDR3 is TGTGCCAGCACCGCCGGGGGGGCGGATGGCTACACCTTC. It specifies CASTAGGADGYTF.